The present TCR beta chain was sequenced within a study of blood T cell repertoires in COVID-19. Those enrolled in Seattle joined during active infection and were followed longitudinally afterward. Germline CDR1 MNHEY, CDR2 SVGAGI. The CDR3 sequence is 15 residues long. The ends were cut back, 6 bases at V and 0 bases at J, with 12 bases in the middle. Source study methods: Estimation of nucleated cell counts was performed using reference gene primer amplification. Data came from immunoSEQ multiplex PCR; TCRdb stores just in-frame clones and leaves some out. V, J and clone size derive from that table, while D and trimming were established from the DNA sequence. The sample holds some 64,000 clones, roughly 78% seen once.

The chain links TRBV6-5 to TRBJ1-3; maybe TRBD1 (6 bases). The clonotype originates from a man in his 60s with COVID-19, enrolled during active disease. Sequencing input: peripheral blood. The CDR3 loop is CASRAGTHSGNTIYF. The CDR3 DNA is TGTGCCAGCAGGGCCGGGACACACTCTGGAAACACCATATATTTT.